These 28 T cell receptor beta chains originate from one sample sequenced in a study of OX40 agonist ivuxolimab in advanced cancers. Libraries were prepared by immunoSEQ multiplex PCR; TCRdb keeps only in-frame clonotypes and omits some of them. The sample has around 80,000 clones; roughly 87% are singletons. The starting material was CD4+ or CD8+ T cells sorted from blood, obtained in a trial of the OX40 agonist ivuxolimab. All receptors come from an adult with an advanced solid tumor such as melanoma, head and neck, liver or kidney cancer.

This rearrangement joins TRBV19 to TRBJ1-2; 7 nucleotides align to TRBD1. The CDR3 spans 13 residues. Unmatched junction bases numbered 4, after V lost 6 bases and J lost 3 bases. The germline V gene has CDR1 LNHDA and CDR2 SQIVND (reference sequence). CDR3 region: CASRQDRDYGYTF. CDR3 coding DNA: TGTGCCAGTAGACAAGACAGGGACTATGGCTACACCTTC.

This sequence joins TRBV19 and TRBJ1-1; D ambiguous. Per germline, CDR1 LNHDA and CDR2 SQIVND (reference sequence). The CDR3 is made up of 12 amino acids. Trimming left V 4 bases short and J 7 bases short, with 10 bases between. CDR3 loop: CASSNQALEAFF. DNA of the CDR3: TGTGCCAGTAGTAACCAGGCCCTTGAAGCTTTCTTT.

The CDR3 region is CASSGPGPQNSPLHF. CDR3 bases: TGTGCCAGCAGCGGGCCGGGACCTCAGAATTCACCCCTCCACTTT. The chain links TRBV5-6 to TRBJ1-6; D possibly corresponds to TRBD1 (5 bases). Trimming pared 4 bases from V and 7 bases from J, leaving 15 bases between. The germline CDR1 and CDR2 sequences are SGHDT and YYEEEE. The CDR3 loop spans 15 amino acids.

The chain recombines TRBV5-1 with TRBJ1-1; D unclear. V lost 4 bases and J lost 3, with 10 bases in between. This CDR3 spans 13 amino acids. Germline V gene sequence: CDR1 SGHRS, CDR2 YFSETQ. CDR3 amino acids: CASSPRPDTEAFF. CDR3 coding DNA: TGCGCCAGCAGCCCTCGACCGGACACTGAAGCTTTCTTT.

The V call is TRBV6-1, the J call TRBJ1-1; D unclear. The length of the CDR3 is 14 residues. CDR1 and CDR2 (germline): MNHNS, SASEGT. Between the trimmed V and J ends, which lost 3 bases and 3 bases, there was a span of 11 bases. In nucleotides, the CDR3 is TGTGCCAGCAGTGAGCCTAATCGATACACTGAAGCTTTCTTT. Protein sequence: CASSEPNRYTEAFF.

This rearrangement joins TRBV9 to TRBJ2-3; either TRBD1 or TRBD2 may supply D (5 bases each). The CDR3 runs to 14 residues. V was shortened by 0 bases and J by 5 bases, with 10 bases between the two germline ends. Germline V lookup: CDR1 SGDLS, CDR2 YYNGEE. The CDR3 sequence: CASSVGGFLDTQYF. CDR3 bases: TGTGCCAGCAGCGTAGGGGGGTTCCTAGATACGCAGTATTTT.

This chain links TRBV12-5 with TRBJ2-7, with TRBD1 as a possible D gene (6 bases). This CDR3 is built from 12 residues. Germline values: CDR1 LGHNT, CDR2 FRNRAP. V lost 6 bases to trimming and J lost 3 bases, with 9 bases between them. As DNA, the CDR3 is TGTGCTAGTGGACGGGACATCTACGAGCAGTACTTC. Translation: CASGRDIYEQYF.

This clone has only a few counts. The V gene is TRBV27, the J gene TRBJ2-3; tentatively, D is TRBD1 (6 bases). V was trimmed by 5 bases and J by 1 base, leaving 25 bases between them. The CDR3 spans 19 residues. CDR1 is MNHEY and CDR2 is SMNVEV in the germline V gene (reference sequence). This CDR3 is CASSLQRTAATSGTDTQYF. The CDR3 region has the DNA TGTGCCAGCAGTCTACAAAGGACAGCAGCGACCTCTGGCACAGATACGCAGTATTTT.

The genes are TRBV11-2 and TRBJ2-1, with 7 bases lining up with TRBD1. The CDR3 totals 17 residues. With V trimmed by 2 bases and J by 4 bases, 11 bases remained unmatched. Per germline, CDR1 SGHAT and CDR2 FQNNGV. The CDR3: CASSLTRQGANYNEQFF. DNA of the CDR3: TGTGCCAGCAGCTTAACCCGACAGGGTGCGAATTACAATGAGCAGTTCTTC.

The V and J genes are TRBV5-1 and TRBJ2-1; 7 bases fit TRBD2. Germline V gene data show CDR1 as SGHRS and CDR2 as YFSETQ. Trimming took 4 bases from V and 3 from J; bases not matched to a gene: 4. The CDR3 totals 14 residues. CDR3 region: CASSREGLYNEQFF. The DNA for the CDR3 is TGCGCCAGCAGCAGGGAGGGCCTCTACAATGAGCAGTTCTTC.

V and J are TRBV19 and TRBJ2-2; 12 nucleotides line up with TRBD2. Germline V gene data show CDR1 as LNHDA and CDR2 as SQIVND (reference sequence). This CDR3 spans 15 amino acids. V gave up 3 bases and J gave up 6 bases; unmatched junction bases: 2. The CDR3 sequence: CASSIWTSGAGELFF. In DNA, the CDR3 is TGTGCCAGTAGTATTTGGACTAGCGGGGCCGGGGAGCTGTTTTTT.

V and J are TRBV7-3 and TRBJ2-3; D remains ambiguous. Germline CDR1 reads SGHTA; CDR2 reads FQGTGA. This CDR3 region has 13 residues. Trimming shortened V by 3 bases and J by 1 base, and 5 bases separated the two germline ends. The DNA for the CDR3 is TGTGCCAGCAGCTTTACGGGCACAGATACGCAGTATTTT. The encoded protein is CASSFTGTDTQYF.

The CDR3 region is CASSLGAGGSYEQYF. Written as DNA, the CDR3 is TGTGCCAGCAGCTTGGGAGCGGGAGGCTCCTACGAGCAGTACTTC. The chain combines TRBV5-4 with TRBJ2-7; 9 bases fit TRBD2. Per the germline V gene, CDR1 is SGHNT and CDR2 is YYREEE (reference sequence). V was pared by 0 bases and J by 0 bases, with 1 base of the junction left unmatched. CDR3 length: 15 residues.

The rearrangement joins TRBV19 to TRBJ1-1, with D possibly being TRBD1 (5 bases). The V end lost 6 bases, the J end lost 8 bases, and 16 bases lay between the germline ends. The CDR3 covers 13 residues. Germline loops: CDR1 LNHDA, CDR2 SQIVND (reference sequence). CDR3 residues: CASRTVDSQEAFF. The DNA of the CDR3 is TGTGCCAGTAGGACAGTGGATTCCCAGGAAGCTTTCTTT.

The genes are TRBV18 and TRBJ2-7; D possibly matches TRBD1 or TRBD2 (5 bases each). Germline V CDR1 and CDR2: KGHSH, LQKENI. This CDR3 contains 13 residues. The V gene lost 6 bases and the J gene lost 3 bases, with 12 bases spanning the gap. As DNA, the CDR3 is TGTGCCAGCTCGCCCGGGGCGAACTACGAGCAGTACTTC. Translated: CASSPGANYEQYF.

The chain combines TRBV6-5 with TRBJ2-3; TRBD2 matches 9 bases. Looked up from germline, CDR1 is MNHEY and CDR2 is SVGAGI. CDR3 length: 15 amino acids. V was pared by 6 bases and J by 5 bases, with 9 bases of the junction left unmatched. The CDR3 region has the DNA TGTGCCAGCAGCCAGCGGGGGGTCAAGAGAGATACGCAGTATTTT. This sequence encodes CASSQRGVKRDTQYF.

The chain employs TRBV6-5 and TRBJ1-1, with D possibly TRBD1 on 5 matching bases. The V gene's germline CDR1 is MNHEY and CDR2 SVGAGI. Trimming cost V 6 bases and J 1 base, with 12 bases left between them. The CDR3 has 14 amino acids. CDR3 sequence (DNA): TGTGCCAGCAGCTGGGACCCAAAGAACACTGAAGCTTTCTTT. It yields the protein CASSWDPKNTEAFF.

The chain uses TRBV19 and TRBJ1-2; 8 bases line up with TRBD1. This CDR3 is 17 amino acids long. V shed 4 bases and J 4 bases; nucleotides not matched to a gene: 14. Germline lookup yields CDR1 LNHDA and CDR2 SQIVND (reference sequence). This chain's CDR3 is CASSRTGTGASRYGYTF. CDR3 coding DNA: TGTGCCAGTAGTAGAACCGGGACAGGAGCATCTCGCTATGGCTACACCTTC.

The sample holds one count of this clone. The chain combines TRBV7-2 with TRBJ1-3; D possibly corresponds to TRBD1 (6 bases). Germline lookup yields CDR1 SGHTA and CDR2 FQGNSA. The CDR3 covers 16 residues. The V gene lost 1 base and the J gene lost 2 bases, with 12 bases spanning the gap. The CDR3 region has the DNA TGTGCCAGCAGCTTAGTCGCAGGGGTAGCTGGAAACACCATATATTTT. As protein: CASSLVAGVAGNTIYF.

The chain joins TRBV29-1 to TRBJ2-7; D may correspond to TRBD1 or TRBD2 (7 bases each). Germline CDR1 and CDR2: SQVTM and ANQGSEA. This CDR3 is built from 15 residues. The V gene lost 6 bases and the J gene lost 0 bases, with 18 bases spanning the gap. CDR3 sequence (DNA): TGCAGCGTAACTCGCAGGGGGGGAAGCTCCTACGAGCAGTACTTC. It is translated as CSVTRRGGSSYEQYF.

The chain uses TRBV19 and TRBJ2-1, with D tentatively TRBD1 or TRBD2 (5 bases each). The CDR3 totals 16 residues. CDR1 is LNHDA, CDR2 SQIVND, per germline (reference sequence). Trimming pared 7 bases from V and 0 bases from J, leaving 16 bases between. CDR3 bases: TGTGCCAGTACCCTTGGGTGGGGGAGCTCCTACAATGAGCAGTTCTTC. It is translated as CASTLGWGSSYNEQFF.

The chain uses TRBV29-1 and TRBJ2-5; D not resolved. V lost 6 bases to trimming and J lost 5 bases, with 10 bases between them. Germline lookup yields CDR1 SQVTM and CDR2 ANQGSEA. The CDR3 covers 11 residues. The CDR3 region has the DNA TGCAGCGTCGGAACCGGTGAGACCCAGTACTTC. Protein sequence: CSVGTGETQYF.

This CDR3 reads CASSTMSYEQYF. For the CDR3, the DNA is TGTGCCAGCAGTACCATGTCCTACGAGCAGTACTTC. The rearrangement joins TRBV6-6 to TRBJ2-7; D call uncertain. This CDR3 comprises 12 residues. Germline-derived CDR1 and CDR2 are MNHNY and SVGAGI (reference sequence). Trimming cost V 5 bases and J 1 base, with 6 bases left between them.

This chain joins TRBV7-3 and TRBJ2-1; 7 bases match TRBD2. V was clipped by 2 bases and J by 3 bases; unmatched bases: 1. Germline-derived CDR1 and CDR2 are SGHTA and FQGTGA. This CDR3 is 14 amino acids long. The chain's CDR3 is CASSLGDYYNEQFF. The CDR3 nucleotides are TGTGCCAGCAGCTTAGGGGACTACTACAATGAGCAGTTCTTC.

The chain recombines TRBV4-1 with TRBJ1-2; D perhaps matches TRBD1 (5 bases). V gave up 4 bases and J gave up 7 bases, with 16 bases separating them. The CDR3 is 14 amino acids. Germline V CDR1 and CDR2: MGHRA, YSYEKL. The CDR3 is CASSPLVLGRGYTF. In nucleotides, the CDR3 is TGCGCCAGCAGCCCCCTCGTACTGGGGCGTGGCTACACCTTC.

The chain is built from TRBV13 and TRBJ1-5; D is ambiguous. This CDR3 has 14 amino acids. Trimming removed 2 bases at V and 0 bases at J, with 5 bases between. Germline V gene sequence: CDR1 PRHDT, CDR2 FYEKMQ (reference sequence). The CDR3 DNA reads TGTGCCAGCAGCTTAAGTAGTAGCAATCAGCCCCAGCATTTT. Translating gives CASSLSSSNQPQHF.

This clone was seen more than once but under ten times. The rearrangement links TRBV6-1 to TRBJ2-5; tentatively, D is TRBD1 (6 bases). The germline gives CDR1 MNHNS, CDR2 SASEGT. The CDR3 sequence is 13 residues long. V shed 3 bases and J shed 4 bases, with 9 bases lying between them. DNA of the CDR3: TGTGCCAGCAGTGAGGACAGTCTAGAGACCCAGTACTTC. Its protein is CASSEDSLETQYF.

The chain is built from TRBV7-2 and TRBJ2-5; D gene ambiguous. The ends were cut back, 1 base at V and 5 bases at J, with 14 bases in the middle. Germline lookup yields CDR1 SGHTA and CDR2 FQGNSA. CDR3 length equals 15 residues. The chain's CDR3 is CASSLEPASWETQYF. The CDR3 DNA is TGTGCCAGCAGCTTAGAACCGGCCTCCTGGGAGACCCAGTACTTC. The full variable domain, in which reference TRBV7-2 and TRBJ2-5 provide the parts outside the CDR3, is GAGVSQSPSNKVTEKGKDVELRCDPISGHTALYWYRQSLGQGLEFLIYFQGNSAPDKSGLPSDRFSAERTGGSVSTLTIQRTQQEDSAVYLCASSLEPASWETQYFGPGTRLLVL.